This T cell receptor (beta chain) stems from a study of T-cell memory formation after mild COVID-19. Germline lookup yields CDR1 MNHEY and CDR2 SMNVEV (reference sequence). The CDR3 totals 15 residues. V dropped 6 bases and J dropped 7 bases, with 21 bases sitting between them. TCRdb re-called the 5' RACE reads through MiXCR, storing one row per CDR3 protein. Counted here are 250,000 to 300,000 distinct CDR3 sequences, around 15% occurring once; the ten biggest clones make up 22%. The chain links TRBV27 to TRBJ2-5, with D perhaps matching TRBD1 (7 bases). The TCR originated in a man aged 18 to 29 who had mild COVID-19 (a few samples of this study predate the infection). Cell type and time point are not known. The specimen sequenced was PBMCs or a T cell subset sorted from them (not recorded which). The CDR3 is CASSQYRGGGGTQYF. The CDR3 DNA reads as TGTGCCAGCAGCCAATACAGGGGAGGTGGGGGGACCCAGTACTTC.